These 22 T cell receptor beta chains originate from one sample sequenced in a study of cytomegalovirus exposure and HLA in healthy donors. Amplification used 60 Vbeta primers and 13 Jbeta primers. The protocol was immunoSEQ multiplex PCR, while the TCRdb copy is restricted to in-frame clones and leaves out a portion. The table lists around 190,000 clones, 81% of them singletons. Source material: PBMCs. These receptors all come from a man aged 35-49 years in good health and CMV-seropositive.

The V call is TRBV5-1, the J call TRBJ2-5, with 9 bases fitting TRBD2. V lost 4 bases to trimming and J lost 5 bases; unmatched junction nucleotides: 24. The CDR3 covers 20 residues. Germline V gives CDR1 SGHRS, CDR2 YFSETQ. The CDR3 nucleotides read TGCGCCAGCAGCGTGATGGGCTTATCATTAGCGGGAGAGAAAAGCGAGACCCAGTACTTC. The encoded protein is CASSVMGLSLAGEKSETQYF.

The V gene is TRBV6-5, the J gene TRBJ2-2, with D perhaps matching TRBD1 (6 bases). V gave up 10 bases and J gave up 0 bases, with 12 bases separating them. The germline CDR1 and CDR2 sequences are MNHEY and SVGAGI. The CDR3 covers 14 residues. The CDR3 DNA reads TGTGCCACTCAGGGGTACCCGAACACCGGGGAGCTGTTTTTT. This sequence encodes CATQGYPNTGELFF.

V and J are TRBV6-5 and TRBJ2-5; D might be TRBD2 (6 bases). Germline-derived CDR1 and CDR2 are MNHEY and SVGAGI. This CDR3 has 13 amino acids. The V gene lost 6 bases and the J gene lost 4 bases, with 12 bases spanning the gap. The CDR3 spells CASRDGGAETQYF. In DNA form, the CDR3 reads TGTGCCAGCAGGGACGGAGGGGCAGAGACCCAGTACTTC.

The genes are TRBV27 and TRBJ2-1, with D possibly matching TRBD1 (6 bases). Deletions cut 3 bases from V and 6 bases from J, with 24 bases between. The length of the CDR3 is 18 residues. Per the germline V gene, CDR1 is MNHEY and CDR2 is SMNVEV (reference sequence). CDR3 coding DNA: TGTGCCAGCAGTTTGGGTGCAGGGGCCAGACTTACGGCCAATGAGCAGTTCTTC. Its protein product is CASSLGAGARLTANEQFF.

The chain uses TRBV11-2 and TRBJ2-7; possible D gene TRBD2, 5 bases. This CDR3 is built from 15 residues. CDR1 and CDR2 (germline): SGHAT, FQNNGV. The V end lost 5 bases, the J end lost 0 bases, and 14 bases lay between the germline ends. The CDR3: CASSEGRGDSYEQYF. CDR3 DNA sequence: TGTGCCAGCAGCGAAGGACGGGGAGACTCCTACGAGCAGTACTTC.

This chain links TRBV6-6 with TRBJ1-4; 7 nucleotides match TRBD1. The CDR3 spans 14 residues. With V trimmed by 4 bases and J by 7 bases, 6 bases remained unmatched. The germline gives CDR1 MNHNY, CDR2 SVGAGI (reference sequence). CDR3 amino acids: CASSSKTGVEKLFF. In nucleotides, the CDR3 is TGTGCCAGCAGTTCGAAAACAGGGGTTGAAAAACTGTTTTTT.

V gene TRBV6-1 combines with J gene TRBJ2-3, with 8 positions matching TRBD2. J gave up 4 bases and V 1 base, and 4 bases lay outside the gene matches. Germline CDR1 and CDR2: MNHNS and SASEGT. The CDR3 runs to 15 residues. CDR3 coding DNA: TGTGCCAGCAGTGAAGGAGCGGGAGCGTCAGATACGCAGTATTTT. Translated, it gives CASSEGAGASDTQYF.

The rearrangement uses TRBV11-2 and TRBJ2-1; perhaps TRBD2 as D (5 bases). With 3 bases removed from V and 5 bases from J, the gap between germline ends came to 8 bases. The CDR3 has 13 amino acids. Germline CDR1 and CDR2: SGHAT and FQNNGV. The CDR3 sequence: CASSFQRNNEQFF. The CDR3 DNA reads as TGTGCCAGCAGCTTTCAGCGGAACAATGAGCAGTTCTTC.

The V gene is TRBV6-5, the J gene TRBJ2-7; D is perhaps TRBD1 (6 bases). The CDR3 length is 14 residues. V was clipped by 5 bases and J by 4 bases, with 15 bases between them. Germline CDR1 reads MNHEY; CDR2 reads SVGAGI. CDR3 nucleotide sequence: TGTGCCAGCAGTCCCGGACAGCAAGGATACGAGCAGTACTTC. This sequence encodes CASSPGQQGYEQYF.

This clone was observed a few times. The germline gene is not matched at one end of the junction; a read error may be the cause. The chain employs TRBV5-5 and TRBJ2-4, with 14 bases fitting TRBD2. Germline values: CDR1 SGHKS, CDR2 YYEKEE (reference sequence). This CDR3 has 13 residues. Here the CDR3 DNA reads TGTGCCAGCAGGACTAGCGGGGGGGCGGTTGAGGACTTC. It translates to CASRTSGGAVEDF.

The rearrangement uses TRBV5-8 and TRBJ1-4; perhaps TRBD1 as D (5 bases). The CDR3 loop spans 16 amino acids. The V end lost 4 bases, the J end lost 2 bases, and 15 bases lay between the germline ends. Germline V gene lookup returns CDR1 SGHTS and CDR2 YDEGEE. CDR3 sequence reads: CASSPGVGPTNEKLFF. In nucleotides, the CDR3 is TGTGCCAGCAGCCCGGGGGTGGGGCCCACTAATGAAAAACTGTTTTTT.

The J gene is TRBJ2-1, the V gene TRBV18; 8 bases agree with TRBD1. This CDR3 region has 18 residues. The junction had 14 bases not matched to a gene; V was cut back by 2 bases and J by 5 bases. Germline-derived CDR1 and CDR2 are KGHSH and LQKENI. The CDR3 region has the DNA TGTGCCAGCTCACCATCCTTCTCGCGGGACAGGAGTGACAATGAGCAGTTCTTC. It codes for CASSPSFSRDRSDNEQFF.

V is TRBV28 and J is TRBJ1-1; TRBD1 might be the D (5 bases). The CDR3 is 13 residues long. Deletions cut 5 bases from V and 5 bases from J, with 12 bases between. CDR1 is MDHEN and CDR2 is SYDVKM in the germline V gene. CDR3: CASSLDSRTEAFF. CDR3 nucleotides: TGTGCCAGCAGTCTCGACAGTAGGACTGAAGCTTTCTTT.

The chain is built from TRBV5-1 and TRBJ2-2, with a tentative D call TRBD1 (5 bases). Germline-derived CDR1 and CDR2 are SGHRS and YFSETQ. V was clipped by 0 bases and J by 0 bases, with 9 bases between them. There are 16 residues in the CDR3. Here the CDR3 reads CASSLGQSTNTGELFF. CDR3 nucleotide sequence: TGCGCCAGCAGCTTGGGACAGAGTACGAACACCGGGGAGCTGTTTTTT.

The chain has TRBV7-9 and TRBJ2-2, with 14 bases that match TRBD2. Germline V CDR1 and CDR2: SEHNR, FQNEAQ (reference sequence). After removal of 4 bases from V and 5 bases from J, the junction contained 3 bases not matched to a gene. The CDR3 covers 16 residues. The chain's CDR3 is CASSSGLAGETGELFF. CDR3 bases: TGTGCCAGCAGCTCGGGACTAGCGGGAGAGACCGGGGAGCTGTTTTTT.

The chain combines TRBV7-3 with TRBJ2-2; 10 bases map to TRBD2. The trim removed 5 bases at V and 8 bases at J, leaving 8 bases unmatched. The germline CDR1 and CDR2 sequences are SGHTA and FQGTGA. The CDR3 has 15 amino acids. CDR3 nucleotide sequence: TGTGCCAGCAGCGAATCAGCGGGGGGGTTTGGGGAGCTGTTTTTT. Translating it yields CASSESAGGFGELFF. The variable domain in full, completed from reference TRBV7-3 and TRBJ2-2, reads GAGVSQTPSNKVTEKGKYVELRCDPISGHTALYWYRQSLGQGPEFLIYFQGTGAADDSGLPNDRFFAVRPEGSVSTLKIQRTERGDSAVYLCASSESAGGFGELFFGEGSRLTVL.

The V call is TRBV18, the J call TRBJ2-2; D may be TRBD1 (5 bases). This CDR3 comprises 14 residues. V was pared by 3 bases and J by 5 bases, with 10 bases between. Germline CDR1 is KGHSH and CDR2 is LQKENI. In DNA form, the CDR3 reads TGTGCCAGCTCACCTCCAGGGCGGACCGGGGAGCTGTTTTTT. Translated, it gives CASSPPGRTGELFF.

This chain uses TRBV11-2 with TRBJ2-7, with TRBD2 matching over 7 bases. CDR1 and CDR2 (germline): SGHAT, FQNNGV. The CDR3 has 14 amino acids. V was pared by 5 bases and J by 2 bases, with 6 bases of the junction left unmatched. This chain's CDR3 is CASSVFGGAYEQYF. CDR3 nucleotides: TGTGCCAGCAGCGTCTTTGGGGGGGCCTACGAGCAGTACTTC. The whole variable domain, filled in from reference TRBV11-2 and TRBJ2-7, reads EAGVAQSPRYKIIEKRQSVAFWCNPISGHATLYWYQQILGQGPKLLIQFQNNGVVDDSQLPKDRFSAERLKGVDSTLKIQPAKLEDSAVYLCASSVFGGAYEQYFGPGTRLTVT.

The CDR3 bases are TGCGCCAGCAGCTTGGACAGGAGTATGAACACTGAAGCTTTCTTT. This sequence encodes CASSLDRSMNTEAFF. J is TRBJ1-1 and V is TRBV5-1; maybe TRBD1 (5 bases). Trimming took 0 bases from V and 0 from J, leaving 9 bases between them. Looked up from germline, CDR1 is SGHRS and CDR2 is YFSETQ. The CDR3 has 15 residues. The full variable domain, rest sourced from reference TRBV5-1 and TRBJ1-1, is KAGVTQTPRYLIKTRGQQVTLSCSPISGHRSVSWYQQTPGQGLQFLFEYFSETQRNKGNFPGRFSGRQFSNSRSEMNVSTLELGDSALYLCASSLDRSMNTEAFFGQGTRLTVV.

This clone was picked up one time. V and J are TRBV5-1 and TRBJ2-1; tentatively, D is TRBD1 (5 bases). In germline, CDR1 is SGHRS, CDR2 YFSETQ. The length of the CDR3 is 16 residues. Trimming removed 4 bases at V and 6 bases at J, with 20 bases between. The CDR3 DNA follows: TGCGCCAGCAGCCCTACCCGACAGTGGGCCTTCAATGAGCAGTTCTTC. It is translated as CASSPTRQWAFNEQFF.

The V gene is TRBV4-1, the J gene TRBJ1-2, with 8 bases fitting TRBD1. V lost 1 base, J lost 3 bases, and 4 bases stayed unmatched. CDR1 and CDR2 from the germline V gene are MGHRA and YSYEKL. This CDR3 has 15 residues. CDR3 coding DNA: TGCGCCAGCAGCCAAGGGGACAGGACCTACTATGGCTACACCTTC. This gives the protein CASSQGDRTYYGYTF.

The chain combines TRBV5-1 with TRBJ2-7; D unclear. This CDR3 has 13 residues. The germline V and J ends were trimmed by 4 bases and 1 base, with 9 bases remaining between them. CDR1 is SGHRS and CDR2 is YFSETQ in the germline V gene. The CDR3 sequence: CASSRSDSYEQYF. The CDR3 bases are TGCGCCAGCAGCCGGAGTGATTCCTACGAGCAGTACTTC.